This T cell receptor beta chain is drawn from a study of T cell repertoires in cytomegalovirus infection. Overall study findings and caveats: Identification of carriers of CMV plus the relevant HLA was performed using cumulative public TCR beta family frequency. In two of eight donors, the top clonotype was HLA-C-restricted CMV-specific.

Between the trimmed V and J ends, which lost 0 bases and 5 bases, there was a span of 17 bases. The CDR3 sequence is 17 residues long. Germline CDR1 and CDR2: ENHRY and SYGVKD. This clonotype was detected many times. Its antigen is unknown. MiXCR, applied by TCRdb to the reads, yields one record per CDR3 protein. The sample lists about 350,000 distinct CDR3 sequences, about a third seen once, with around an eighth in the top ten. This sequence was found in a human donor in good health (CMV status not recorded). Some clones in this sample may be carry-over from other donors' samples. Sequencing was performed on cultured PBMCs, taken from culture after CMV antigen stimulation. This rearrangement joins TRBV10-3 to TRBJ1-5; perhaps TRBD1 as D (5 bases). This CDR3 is CAISESRSRATDQPQHF. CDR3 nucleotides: TGTGCCATCAGTGAGTCGAGGTCCAGGGCGACAGATCAGCCCCAGCATTTT.